This record covers a single T cell receptor beta chain. The antigen remains unidentified. Peripheral blood was collected from the related graft donor on the marrow donation day. The record originates from a study of T cells after posttransplantation cyclophosphamide. Study outcomes and limitations: Tissue-infiltrating T cells from skin or gut overlapped little with blood T cells. Donor CD8+ memory clones often dominated recipient blood repertoires at later times.

Produced via immunoSEQ multiplex PCR; TCRdb's table is partial and in-frame only. The repertoire has 25,000 to 35,000 clones, none seen only once; the ten largest take around 5%. Sequences were obtained from PBMCs. This clonotype originated in a woman aged 25 to 39 in good health and a related stem cell transplant donor.

CDR3 in DNA: TGTGCCAGCAGTGCTTGGTCTACCCCCCGTCCACTTTCCGCGGGCAATGAGCAGTTCTTC. This sequence encodes CASSAWSTPRPLSAGNEQFF. The V gene is TRBV6-1, the J gene TRBJ2-1; D is perhaps TRBD2 (5 bases). The CDR3 runs to 20 residues. V was shortened by 4 bases and J by 6 bases, with 31 bases between the two germline ends. Looked up from germline, CDR1 is MNHNS and CDR2 is SASEGT.